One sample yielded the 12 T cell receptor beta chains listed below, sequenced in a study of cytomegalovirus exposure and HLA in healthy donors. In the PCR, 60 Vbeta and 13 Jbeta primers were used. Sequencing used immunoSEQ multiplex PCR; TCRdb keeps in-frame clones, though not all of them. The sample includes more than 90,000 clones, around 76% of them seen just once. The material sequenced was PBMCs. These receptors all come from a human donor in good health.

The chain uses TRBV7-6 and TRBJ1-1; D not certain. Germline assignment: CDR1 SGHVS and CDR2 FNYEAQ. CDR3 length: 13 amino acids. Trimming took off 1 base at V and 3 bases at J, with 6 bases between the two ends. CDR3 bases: TGTGCCAGCAGCTTAGACGCAGACACTGAAGCTTTCTTT. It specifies CASSLDADTEAFF.

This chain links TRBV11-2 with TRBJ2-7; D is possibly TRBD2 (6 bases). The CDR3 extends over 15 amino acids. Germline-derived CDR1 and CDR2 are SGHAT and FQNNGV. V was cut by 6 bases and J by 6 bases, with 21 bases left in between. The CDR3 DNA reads TGTGCCAGCAGGCTAATTTCCGGGGGAAGCGGCGAGCAGTACTTC. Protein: CASRLISGGSGEQYF. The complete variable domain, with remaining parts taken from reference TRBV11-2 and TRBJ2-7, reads EAGVAQSPRYKIIEKRQSVAFWCNPISGHATLYWYQQILGQGPKLLIQFQNNGVVDDSQLPKDRFSAERLKGVDSTLKIQPAKLEDSAVYLCASRLISGGSGEQYFGPGTRLTVT.

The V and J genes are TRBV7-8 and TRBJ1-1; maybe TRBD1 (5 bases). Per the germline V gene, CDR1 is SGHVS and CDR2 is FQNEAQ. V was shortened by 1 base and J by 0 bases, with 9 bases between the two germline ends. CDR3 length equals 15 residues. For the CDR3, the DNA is TGTGCCAGCAGCTTAGAATGGGGCCTGAACACTGAAGCTTTCTTT. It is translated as CASSLEWGLNTEAFF.

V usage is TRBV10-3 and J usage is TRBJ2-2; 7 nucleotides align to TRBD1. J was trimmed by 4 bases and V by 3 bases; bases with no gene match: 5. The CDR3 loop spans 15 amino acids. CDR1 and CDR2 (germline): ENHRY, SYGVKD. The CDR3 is CAISEGQGVTGELFF. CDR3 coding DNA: TGTGCCATCAGTGAAGGGCAGGGGGTCACCGGGGAGCTGTTTTTT.

CDR3 in DNA: TGTGCCTGTGCTAGCGGCTACGAGCAGTACTTC. Its protein product is CACASGYEQYF. This chain joins TRBV30 and TRBJ2-7, with TRBD2 identical over 7 bases. CDR1 and CDR2 (germline): GTSNPN, SVGIG (reference sequence). After removal of 6 bases from V and 3 bases from J, the junction contained 2 bases not matched to a gene. This CDR3 region has 11 residues.

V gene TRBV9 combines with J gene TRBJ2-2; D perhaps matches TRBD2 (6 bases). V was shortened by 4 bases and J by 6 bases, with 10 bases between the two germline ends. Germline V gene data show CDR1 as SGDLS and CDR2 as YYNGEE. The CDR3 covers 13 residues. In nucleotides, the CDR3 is TGTGCCAGCAGCAGGGCGGGATCCGGGGAGCTGTTTTTT. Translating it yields CASSRAGSGELFF.

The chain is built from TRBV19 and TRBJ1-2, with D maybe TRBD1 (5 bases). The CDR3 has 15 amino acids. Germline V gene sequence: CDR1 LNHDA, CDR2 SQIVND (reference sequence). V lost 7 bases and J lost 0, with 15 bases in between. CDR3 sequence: CASTLAGPSNYGYTF. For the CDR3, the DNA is TGTGCCAGTACCCTTGCGGGGCCTTCTAACTATGGCTACACCTTC.

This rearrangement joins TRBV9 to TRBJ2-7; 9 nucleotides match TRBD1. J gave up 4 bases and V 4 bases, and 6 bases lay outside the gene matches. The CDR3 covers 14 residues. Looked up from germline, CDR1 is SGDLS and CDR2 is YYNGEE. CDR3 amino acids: CASSPTGGGYEQYF. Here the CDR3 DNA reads TGTGCCAGCAGCCCTACAGGGGGCGGGTACGAGCAGTACTTC.

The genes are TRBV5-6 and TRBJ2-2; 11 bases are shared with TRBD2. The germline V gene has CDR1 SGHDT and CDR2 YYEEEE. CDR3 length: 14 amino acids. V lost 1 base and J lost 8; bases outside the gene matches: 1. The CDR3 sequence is CASSLTSGSGELFF. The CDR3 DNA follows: TGTGCCAGCAGCTTGACTAGCGGGAGTGGGGAGCTGTTTTTT.

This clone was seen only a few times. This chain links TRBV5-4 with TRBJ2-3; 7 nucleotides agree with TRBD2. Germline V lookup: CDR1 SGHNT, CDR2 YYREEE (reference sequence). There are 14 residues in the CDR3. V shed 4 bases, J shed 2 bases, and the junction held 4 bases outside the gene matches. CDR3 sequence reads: CASSRDYYTDTQYF. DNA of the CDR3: TGTGCCAGCAGCAGGGACTACTACACAGATACGCAGTATTTT.

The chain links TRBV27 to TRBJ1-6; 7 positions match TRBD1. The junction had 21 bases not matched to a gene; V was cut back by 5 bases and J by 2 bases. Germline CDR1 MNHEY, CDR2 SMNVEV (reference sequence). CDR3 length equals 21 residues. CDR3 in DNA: TGTGCCAGCAGTCGCTACCCGGCCACGGGACAGCTCGGGACCTATAATTCACCCCTCCACTTT. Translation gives CASSRYPATGQLGTYNSPLHF.

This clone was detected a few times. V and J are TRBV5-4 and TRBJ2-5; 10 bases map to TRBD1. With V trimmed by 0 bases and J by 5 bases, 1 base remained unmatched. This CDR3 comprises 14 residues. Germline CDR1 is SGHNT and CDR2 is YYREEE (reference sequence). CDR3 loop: CASSLEDRGETQYF. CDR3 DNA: TGTGCCAGCAGCTTGGAGGACAGGGGGGAGACCCAGTACTTC.